This T cell receptor (beta chain) was retrieved from a study of cytomegalovirus exposure and HLA in healthy donors. Worth noting for this clone: What it binds is unknown.

TCRdb's table, derived via immunoSEQ multiplex PCR, lists solely in-frame clones and lacks some. The table shows roughly 65,000 clones, with 85% to 95% occurring only once. Study results and limitations: CMV antigen specificity was confirmed in vitro for a few CMV-associated chains. Subsequent analysis revealed that first-cohort TCR clusters tended to co-occur in the approximately 120 validation repertoires. Per published reports, the classifier diagnosed cytomegalovirus status with high specificity and sensitivity.

The CDR3 runs 14 residues. From germline, CDR1 is MNHNY and CDR2 SVGAGI (reference sequence). Deletions cut 2 bases from V and 1 base from J, with 8 bases between. This receptor was identified in a man younger than 30 in good health and CMV-seropositive. Sequenced input: PBMCs. The V call is TRBV6-6, the J call TRBJ1-1; no clear D. As DNA, the CDR3 is TGTGCCAGCAGTTACGGCCAGGCGAACACTGAAGCTTTCTTT. The encoded protein is CASSYGQANTEAFF.